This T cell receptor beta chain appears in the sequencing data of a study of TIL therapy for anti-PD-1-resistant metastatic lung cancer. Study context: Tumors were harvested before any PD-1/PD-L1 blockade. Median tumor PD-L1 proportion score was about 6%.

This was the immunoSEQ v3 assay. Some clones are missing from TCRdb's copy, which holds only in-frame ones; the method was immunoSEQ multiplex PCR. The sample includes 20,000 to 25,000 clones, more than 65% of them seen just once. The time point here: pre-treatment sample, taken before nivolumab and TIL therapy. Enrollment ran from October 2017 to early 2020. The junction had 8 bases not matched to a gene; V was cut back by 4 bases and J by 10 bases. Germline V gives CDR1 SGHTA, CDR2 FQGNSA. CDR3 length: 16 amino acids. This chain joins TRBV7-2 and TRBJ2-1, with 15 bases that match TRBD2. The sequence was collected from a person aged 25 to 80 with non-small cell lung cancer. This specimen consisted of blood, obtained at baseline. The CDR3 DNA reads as TGTGCCAGCAGCTCACGGACTAGCGGGGGGGCGGTGGAGCAGTTCTTC. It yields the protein CASSSRTSGGAVEQFF.